This entry is about one T cell receptor (beta chain). Antigen unknown. Other DNA sequences in this sample translate to the same CDR3. CDR1 and CDR2 from the germline V gene are MNHNS and SASEGT. V dropped 6 bases and J dropped 2 bases, with 5 bases sitting between them. This CDR3 has 13 residues. This record comes from a study of shared clonotypes between healthy human individuals. The study's findings and limits: Between a handful of donors, naive CD4 clonotypes were shared at a level of around 4.8%. Sampling used blood alone; tissue repertoires probably differ. In general, naive subsets displayed greater estimated richness than memory subsets did.

The split of CD4+ cells yielded CD45RA+ naive and CD45RA-negative memory subsets. Sequencing was performed with immunoSEQ multiplex PCR; in TCRdb, only in-frame clones are kept and a portion is missing. This table holds about 2.3 million clones, 85% to 95% found once. The clonotype comes from a man between 18 and 29 years old in good health. Some clones in this sample may be carry-over from other donors' samples. The sample comprised naive CD4+ T cells from PBMCs. Subset meaning: CD45RA+ positively selected. This sequence joins TRBV6-1 and TRBJ2-6; D remains unclear. CDR3 bases: TGTGCCAGCAGGGAGACTGGGGCCAACGTCCTGACTTTC. Its protein product is CASRETGANVLTF.